This passage covers 17 T cell receptor beta chains from one sample sequenced in a study of blood T cell repertoires in COVID-19. The repertoire was sequenced with immunoSEQ multiplex PCR; TCRdb's copy has only in-frame clones and lacks some. The table records 200,000 to 300,000 clones, 80% to 90% of them present only once. The material sequenced was peripheral blood. These receptors were taken from a man between 35 and 55 years old who had recovered from COVID-19.

The CDR3 nucleotides read TGTGCCAGCAGTTACCAGGGGAATGAAAAACTGTTTTTT. Its translation: CASSYQGNEKLFF. This sequence joins TRBV6-5 and TRBJ1-4; a possible D gene is TRBD1 (6 bases). CDR3 length equals 13 residues. With 2 bases removed from V and 5 bases from J, the gap between germline ends came to 6 bases. Germline CDR1 MNHEY, CDR2 SVGAGI.

Only one count was recorded for this clone. The chain is built from TRBV2 and TRBJ1-6; 11 bases align to TRBD1. The J segment lost 9 bases and the V segment lost 6 bases, leaving 4 bases of the junction unmatched. CDR1 and CDR2 from the germline V gene are SNHLY and FYNNEI. The CDR3 length is 14 residues. Here the CDR3 DNA reads TGTGCCAGCAGAGGACAGGGGGCGTTTTCACCCCTCCACTTT. This encodes CASRGQGAFSPLHF.

The chain combines TRBV7-8 with TRBJ2-3, with D maybe TRBD2 (5 bases). Germline V gene data show CDR1 as SGHVS and CDR2 as FQNEAQ. V lost 2 bases and J lost 7, with 16 bases in between. This CDR3 has 15 residues. The CDR3 coding sequence is TGTGCCAGCAGCTTATTTAGTAGGACTGAGAATACGCAGTATTTT. Encoded protein: CASSLFSRTENTQYF.

This clone was picked up one time. The J gene is TRBJ2-3, the V gene TRBV19; the match to TRBD2 covers 10 bases. Unmatched junction bases numbered 4, after V lost 9 bases and J lost 1 base. The CDR3 runs 14 residues. Germline V lookup: CDR1 LNHDA, CDR2 SQIVND (reference sequence). The CDR3 nucleotides read TGTGCCAGCTGGACTAGCGGCCGCACAGATACGCAGTATTTT. Translating it yields CASWTSGRTDTQYF.

This chain joins TRBV7-6 and TRBJ2-5, with 8 nucleotides matching TRBD1. With 3 bases clipped from V and 2 bases from J, the junction kept 5 bases outside the gene matches. The length of the CDR3 is 15 residues. Germline lookup yields CDR1 SGHVS and CDR2 FNYEAQ. CDR3 region: CASSFGQGIQETQYF. The CDR3 nucleotides read TGTGCCAGCAGCTTCGGACAGGGCATACAAGAGACCCAGTACTTC.

The chain carries TRBV19 and TRBJ1-1; 8 positions agree with TRBD1. The CDR3 contains 13 residues. Trimming cost V 8 bases and J 4 bases; bases outside gene matches: 6. Germline CDR1 reads LNHDA; CDR2 reads SQIVND (reference sequence). CDR3 nucleotides: TGTGCCAGTGGCACAGGGGGTGTCACTGAAGCTTTCTTT. Encoded protein: CASGTGGVTEAFF.

The rearrangement uses TRBV3-1 (or the pseudogene TRBV3-2) and TRBJ1-1; D may be TRBD1 (5 bases). The CDR3 is 15 residues long. In germline, CDR1 is LGHDT, CDR2 YNNKEL (reference sequence). V lost 3 bases and J 0 bases, leaving 11 bases between the germline ends. The CDR3 DNA is TGTGCCAGCAGCCAGATGGGGGGGGTGAACACTGAAGCTTTCTTT. This gives the protein CASSQMGGVNTEAFF.

This clone was seen a few times. The chain is built from TRBV10-3 and TRBJ1-1; the D is unclear. There are 14 residues in the CDR3. CDR1 and CDR2 from the germline V gene are ENHRY and SYGVKD. V was pared by 4 bases and J by 0 bases, with 9 bases between. The DNA for the CDR3 is TGTGCCATCAGTGCGCAGAACATGAACACTGAAGCTTTCTTT. Amino acid sequence: CAISAQNMNTEAFF.

The CDR3 nucleotides are TGTGCCAGCAGTTACTCGAGGACTAGCGACACCGGGGAGCTGTTTTTT. It specifies CASSYSRTSDTGELFF. The chain combines TRBV6-6 with TRBJ2-2; 9 nucleotides align to TRBD2. CDR3 length equals 16 residues. The trim removed 0 bases at V and 3 bases at J, leaving 2 bases unmatched. Germline loops: CDR1 MNHNY, CDR2 SVGAGI (reference sequence).

This clone has ten or more counts. The chain has TRBV25-1 and TRBJ2-1; D is unclear. CDR1 MGHDK and CDR2 SYGVNS come from the germline V gene. V was trimmed by 3 bases and J by 1 base, leaving 10 bases between them. The CDR3 is 15 amino acids. The CDR3 loop reads CASSEAAQSYNEQFF. In DNA form, the CDR3 reads TGTGCCAGCAGTGAGGCTGCTCAATCCTACAATGAGCAGTTCTTC.

This sequence joins TRBV3-1 (or the pseudogene TRBV3-2) and TRBJ2-3; tentatively, D is TRBD2 (7 bases). The germline V and J ends were trimmed by 3 bases and 4 bases, with 20 bases remaining between them. Germline assignment: CDR1 LGHDT and CDR2 YNNKEL (reference sequence). The CDR3 length is 17 residues. CDR3 loop: CASSQLIRRGPADTQYF. The CDR3 region has the DNA TGTGCCAGCAGCCAGCTCATAAGGCGGGGGCCGGCAGATACGCAGTATTTT.

The V and J genes are TRBV11-2 and TRBJ2-7; TRBD2 matches 12 bases. After removal of 1 base from V and 5 bases from J, the junction contained 6 bases not matched to a gene. The CDR3 has 16 amino acids. Germline values: CDR1 SGHAT, CDR2 FQNNGV. CDR3 bases: TGTGCCAGCAGCTTAGGACTAGCGGGGGTAGACGACGAGCAGTACTTC. Its translation is CASSLGLAGVDDEQYF. Full variable domain (outside the CDR3, taken from reference TRBV11-2 and TRBJ2-7): EAGVAQSPRYKIIEKRQSVAFWCNPISGHATLYWYQQILGQGPKLLIQFQNNGVVDDSQLPKDRFSAERLKGVDSTLKIQPAKLEDSAVYLCASSLGLAGVDDEQYFGPGTRLTVT.

The chain employs TRBV5-1 and TRBJ2-7; 7 bases match TRBD1. The CDR3 has 16 amino acids. The V gene's germline CDR1 is SGHRS and CDR2 YFSETQ. Unmatched junction bases numbered 14, after V lost 4 bases and J lost 4 bases. In DNA, the CDR3 is TGCGCCAGCAGCGAGGACAGGATAAATAGGAAGTACGAGCAGTACTTC. It translates to CASSEDRINRKYEQYF.

The rearrangement uses TRBV30 and TRBJ2-1; TRBD2 matches at 9 bases. CDR1 and CDR2 from the germline V gene are GTSNPN and SVGIG (reference sequence). With V trimmed by 3 bases and J by 4 bases, 4 bases remained unmatched. The CDR3 has 14 residues. CDR3 coding DNA: TGTGCCTGGAGGCGGGAGGGACAATACAATGAGCAGTTCTTC. Translated: CAWRREGQYNEQFF.

V usage is TRBV7-9 and J usage is TRBJ1-6; D is possibly TRBD1 (6 bases). The germline CDR1 and CDR2 sequences are SEHNR and FQNEAQ (reference sequence). This CDR3 region has 15 residues. The V gene lost 2 bases and the J gene lost 5 bases, with 10 bases spanning the gap. DNA for the CDR3: TGTGCCAGCAGCTTAACAGGGATTAATAATTCACCCCTCCACTTT. Translating gives CASSLTGINNSPLHF.

The chain carries TRBV4-3 and TRBJ1-1, with TRBD1 as a possible D gene (6 bases). V shed 1 base and J shed 11 bases, with 14 bases lying between them. The CDR3 runs to 13 residues. Per germline, CDR1 LGHNA and CDR2 YSLEER. The CDR3 region is CASSQVEGGWAFF. The DNA for the CDR3 is TGCGCCAGCAGCCAAGTCGAGGGGGGGTGGGCTTTCTTT.

This sequence joins TRBV18 and TRBJ1-1, with D maybe TRBD1 (5 bases). V lost 5 bases to trimming and J lost 1 base, with 8 bases between them. The germline CDR1 and CDR2 sequences are KGHSH and LQKENI. This CDR3 has 13 amino acids. CDR3 in amino acids: CASSWGENTEAFF. For the CDR3, the DNA is TGTGCCAGCTCATGGGGGGAGAACACTGAAGCTTTCTTT.